A single sample gave rise to the 14 T cell receptor beta chains below, sequenced in a study of CD8 T cells in ankylosing spondylitis. A single record per CDR3 protein comes from TCRdb applying MiXCR to the 5' RACE reads. The table records fewer than 150,000 distinct CDR3 sequences, 7% to 8% of them present only once. The sample taken for sequencing was blood, either unsorted or a sorted T cell fraction (not recorded which). Receptors originate from a female donor with ankylosing spondylitis or in good health (not recorded which).

This clonotype was counted at least ten times. The CDR3 nucleotides are TGCAGTGCTAGAGATCGGAGGGAGAGACTATACGAGCAGTACTTC. Residues: CSARDRRERLYEQYF. J is TRBJ2-7 and V is TRBV20-1, with D possibly TRBD2 on 6 matching bases. This CDR3 spans 15 amino acids. CDR1 DFQATT and CDR2 SNEGSKA come from the germline V gene (reference sequence). V was shortened by 0 bases and J by 4 bases, with 16 bases between the two germline ends.

There are many counts of this clonotype. The chain recombines TRBV20-1 with TRBJ2-3, with TRBD2 matching over 9 bases. With 7 bases clipped from V and 4 bases from J, the junction kept 3 bases outside the gene matches. The CDR3 is 12 amino acids. Germline CDR1 is DFQATT and CDR2 is SNEGSKA (reference sequence). For the CDR3, the DNA is TGCAGTGGGGCGGGGGGGGCAGATACGCAGTATTTT. This translates into CSGAGGADTQYF.

V gene TRBV3-1 combines with J gene TRBJ2-1, with D unclear. CDR3 length: 17 amino acids. Germline V gives CDR1 LGHDT, CDR2 YNNKEL (reference sequence). V was shortened by 2 bases and J by 0 bases, with 14 bases between the two germline ends. The CDR3 coding sequence is TGTGCCAGCAGCCAACAGATCGGGTGGGACTCCTACAATGAGCAGTTCTTC. It yields the protein CASSQQIGWDSYNEQFF.

This clonotype occurred many times. The rearrangement uses TRBV12-3 or TRBV12-4 and TRBJ2-7; tentatively, D is TRBD1 (5 bases). CDR3 size: 13 residues. V gave up 1 base and J gave up 7 bases, with 11 bases separating them. The DNA for the CDR3 is TGTGCCAGCAGTTTAGGAACAGGATGGGAGCAGTACTTC. This sequence encodes CASSLGTGWEQYF.

In its sample, this clonotype was seen many times. The junction and the germline gene differ at one end; a read error may be behind it. The rearrangement joins TRBV5-1 to TRBJ1-3; TRBD1 might be the D (5 bases). The CDR3 contains 14 residues. Germline-derived CDR1 and CDR2 are SGHRS and YFSETQ. The DNA for the CDR3 is TGCGCCAGCAGTTTGGCAGGGATCGGAAACACCATATATTTT. Translation gives CASSLAGIGNTIYF. Complete variable domain (other parts from reference TRBV5-1 and TRBJ1-3): KAGVTQTPRYLIKTRGQQVTLSCSPISGHRSVSWYQQTPGQGLQFLFEYFSETQRNKGNFPGRFSGRQFSNSRSEMNVSTLELGDSALYLCASSLAGIGNTIYFGEGSWLTVV.

In this sample, this clonotype turned up many times. V and J are TRBV6-4 and TRBJ1-1, with D perhaps TRBD1 (5 bases). There are 16 residues in the CDR3. Germline lookup yields CDR1 MRHNA and CDR2 SNTAGT. Trimming pared 3 bases from V and 7 bases from J, leaving 21 bases between. In DNA form, the CDR3 reads TGTGCCAGCAGTGAAAACAGGCCCCCATTGGAGGATGAAGCTTTCTTT. Residues: CASSENRPPLEDEAFF.

Ten or more counts support this clonotype. V is TRBV5-1 and J is TRBJ1-6; D remains ambiguous. Germline CDR1 reads SGHRS; CDR2 reads YFSETQ. Trimming stripped 6 bases from V and 8 bases from J, with 15 bases between. This CDR3 region has 14 residues. The CDR3 DNA sequence: TGCGCCAGCAAACGAAGCCTTGGGGATTCACCCCTCCACTTT. Protein product: CASKRSLGDSPLHF. The full variable domain, rest sourced from reference TRBV5-1 and TRBJ1-6, is KAGVTQTPRYLIKTRGQQVTLSCSPISGHRSVSWYQQTPGQGLQFLFEYFSETQRNKGNFPGRFSGRQFSNSRSEMNVSTLELGDSALYLCASKRSLGDSPLHFGNGTRLTVT.

The CDR3 coding sequence is TGCGCCAGCAGCTTGAGAGCATCCTACAATGAGCAGTTCTTC. As protein: CASSLRASYNEQFF. J is TRBJ2-1 and V is TRBV5-1, with D uncertain. This CDR3 is 14 amino acids long. Between the trimmed V and J ends, which lost 1 base and 1 base, there was a span of 6 bases. Germline V lookup: CDR1 SGHRS, CDR2 YFSETQ.

There are many counts of this clonotype. The V call is TRBV9, the J call TRBJ2-7; perhaps D is TRBD1 or TRBD2 (5 bases each). Germline CDR1 reads SGDLS; CDR2 reads YYNGEE. Between the trimmed V and J ends, which lost 4 bases and 6 bases, there was a span of 20 bases. The CDR3 covers 15 residues. This chain's CDR3 is CASSSRDEGYSEQYF. For the CDR3, the DNA is TGTGCCAGCAGCTCGAGGGACGAGGGATACTCCGAGCAGTACTTC.

Ten or more counts support this clonotype. In DNA form, the CDR3 reads TGTGCCAGCAAGAAGCGGGGGGGCGGAGATACGCAGTATTTT. Amino acid sequence: CASKKRGGGDTQYF. V usage is TRBV6-1 and J usage is TRBJ2-3; 10 bases agree with TRBD2. Germline trimming cut 7 bases from V and 5 bases from J; bases unmatched to any gene: 6. The length of the CDR3 is 14 residues. Germline V gives CDR1 MNHNS, CDR2 SASEGT.

This clonotype was seen at least ten times. The rearrangement joins TRBV7-8 to TRBJ1-2, with 9 bases that match TRBD1. There are 15 residues in the CDR3. Per the germline V gene, CDR1 is SGHVS and CDR2 is FQNEAQ. V dropped 3 bases and J dropped 5; count of bases not matched to a gene: 7. CDR3 protein: CASSFYGTGSYGYTF. The DNA for the CDR3 is TGTGCCAGCAGCTTCTACGGGACAGGGAGTTATGGCTACACCTTC.

There are many counts of this clonotype. The chain uses TRBV3-1 and TRBJ1-6; D remains ambiguous. The germline CDR1 and CDR2 sequences are LGHDT and YNNKEL (reference sequence). The V end lost 4 bases, the J end lost 7 bases, and 14 bases lay between the germline ends. CDR3 length equals 15 residues. CDR3 sequence reads: CASSLQTLPNSPLHF. The CDR3 nucleotides are TGTGCCAGCAGCCTCCAGACACTCCCCAATTCACCCCTCCACTTT.

This clonotype was counted many times. This rearrangement joins TRBV27 to TRBJ1-2, with D perhaps matching TRBD1 (6 bases). Germline loops: CDR1 MNHEY, CDR2 SMNVEV (reference sequence). Deletions cut 6 bases from V and 6 bases from J, with 20 bases between. The length of the CDR3 is 15 residues. The chain's CDR3 is CASRRLITGIDGYTF. The CDR3 region has the DNA TGTGCCAGCAGGCGACTCATCACAGGGATTGATGGCTACACCTTC.

This clonotype appeared many times. This sequence joins TRBV4-1 and TRBJ1-5, with a possible D match to TRBD1 (5 bases). Germline V CDR1 and CDR2: MGHRA, YSYEKL. V lost 1 base to trimming and J lost 2 bases, with 9 bases between them. The CDR3 sequence is 15 residues long. The CDR3 sequence: CASSQVRGGNQPQHF. CDR3 in DNA: TGCGCCAGCAGCCAAGTTCGAGGGGGCAATCAGCCCCAGCATTTT.